This T cell receptor (beta chain) came from a study of T cell responses to AZD1222 COVID-19 vaccine. This table comes from immunoSEQ multiplex PCR, and its TCRdb copy is limited to in-frame clones, with some not included. The table shows tens of thousands of clones, with about 80% occurring only once. This sequence originates from an adult in good health. Source: peripheral blood, taken on day 0 of AZD1222 vaccination.

CDR3 sequence reads: CASSPGQTYGEAFF. The CDR3, as DNA: TGTGCCAGCTCACCAGGGCAGACTTACGGTGAAGCTTTCTTT. The chain combines TRBV18 with TRBJ1-1; D gene unclear. Trimming pared 2 bases from V and 7 bases from J, leaving 14 bases between. CDR3 length: 14 amino acids. Germline-derived CDR1 and CDR2 are KGHSH and LQKENI.